Below, one T cell receptor beta chain is given with its context. Per the germline V gene, CDR1 is KGHSH and CDR2 is LQKENI. Between the trimmed V and J ends, which lost 2 bases and 1 base, there was a span of 11 bases. The CDR3 has 15 residues. In the study's own analysis: Estimation of nucleated cell counts was performed using reference gene primer amplification. Libraries were prepared by immunoSEQ multiplex PCR; TCRdb keeps only in-frame clonotypes and omits some of them. The V and J calls and clone size come from that table; D and trimming were worked out from the DNA. The sample records a few hundred thousand clones, 90% being singletons. This sample was included in a study of blood T cell repertoires in COVID-19. In the study overall: Samples taken during acute and convalescent COVID-19 were collected in the United States, Italy and Spain.

Participant age was roughly 18 to 90 years, and participants resided in roughly 25 US areas. Cohorts were determined from participant-reported clinical history. This sequence joins TRBV18 and TRBJ1-1; D not certain. The specimen sequenced was PBMCs or T cells enriched from blood (not recorded which). The source of this sequence is a man aged 18 to 30 who had recovered from COVID-19. CDR3 amino acids: CASSPTVPGNTEAFF. The CDR3 coding sequence is TGTGCCAGCTCACCAACCGTCCCGGGGAACACTGAAGCTTTCTTT.